Shown below are 3 T cell receptor beta chains from a single sample sequenced in a study of neurological immune-mediated disorders. TCRdb independently ran MiXCR on the 5' RACE reads; one entry per CDR3 protein. This table holds 50,000 to 70,000 distinct CDR3 sequences, around 3.1% found once. Sequencing was done on a sample of PBMCs. The receptors were gathered from a middle-aged man with multiple sclerosis.

This clonotype was picked up many times. The chain combines TRBV5-1 with TRBJ2-7; TRBD1 is a possible D gene (5 bases). The CDR3 length is 13 residues. V dropped 4 bases and J dropped 10 bases, with 18 bases sitting between them. CDR1 is SGHRS, CDR2 YFSETQ, per germline. For the CDR3, the DNA is TGCGCCAGCAGCCAAGACAGAACTACGAATCAGTACTTC. Translation: CASSQDRTTNQYF.

This clonotype has a count of ten or more. This chain joins TRBV5-1 and TRBJ2-5, with 10 bases lining up with TRBD2. The CDR3 sequence is 14 residues long. Germline V gene lookup returns CDR1 SGHRS and CDR2 YFSETQ. J gave up 4 bases and V 1 base, and 1 base lay outside the gene matches. CDR3 region: CASSLTSGTETQYF. The CDR3 DNA is TGCGCCAGCAGCTTGACTAGCGGGACAGAGACCCAGTACTTC.

There are many counts of this clonotype. The chain employs TRBV4-2 and TRBJ2-2, with a weak D call TRBD2 (6 bases). The CDR3 runs 15 residues. CDR1 and CDR2 from the germline V gene are LGHNA and YNFKEQ. V lost 1 base, J lost 5 bases, and 11 bases lay in between. CDR3 sequence: CASSQALAETGELFF. DNA for the CDR3: TGTGCCAGCAGCCAAGCACTAGCAGAAACCGGGGAGCTGTTTTTT.